Below are 29 T cell receptor beta chains sequenced from a single sample in a study of blood T cell repertoires in COVID-19. TCRdb's copy holds only in-frame clones and misses some; the assay was immunoSEQ multiplex PCR. The sample records 25,000 to 30,000 clones, more than 75% being singletons. The material sequenced was peripheral blood. Receptors were obtained from a human donor in a cohort sampled during active COVID-19. The donor label of this sample is uncertain.

The V and J genes are TRBV11-2 and TRBJ2-5, with D perhaps TRBD1 (6 bases). Germline loops: CDR1 SGHAT, CDR2 FQNNGV. V was pared by 5 bases and J by 4 bases, with 14 bases between. The CDR3 has 14 residues. The CDR3 sequence is CASSPVTGRETQYF. CDR3 bases: TGTGCCAGCAGCCCCGTCACAGGGAGAGAGACCCAGTACTTC. The full variable domain, completed using reference TRBV11-2 and TRBJ2-5, is EAGVAQSPRYKIIEKRQSVAFWCNPISGHATLYWYQQILGQGPKLLIQFQNNGVVDDSQLPKDRFSAERLKGVDSTLKIQPAKLEDSAVYLCASSPVTGRETQYFGPGTRLLVL.

CDR3 DNA sequence: TGTGCCAGCAGCCGAGAGCCCGGGACTAGCCTCACAGATACGCAGTATTTT. Its translation: CASSREPGTSLTDTQYF. The V and J genes are TRBV2 and TRBJ2-3; TRBD2 agrees at 9 bases. CDR3 length equals 17 residues. Trimming took 6 bases from V and 2 from J; bases not matched to a gene: 12. Germline-derived CDR1 and CDR2 are SNHLY and FYNNEI. Together with reference TRBV2 and TRBJ2-3, the CDR3 gives the full variable domain: EPEVTQTPSHQVTQMGQEVILRCVPISNHLYFYWYRQILGQKVEFLVSFYNNEISEKSEIFDDQFSVERPDGSNFTLKIRSTKLEDSAMYFCASSREPGTSLTDTQYFGPGTRLTVL.

This chain links TRBV3-1 (or the pseudogene TRBV3-2) with TRBJ1-1, with 7 bases fitting TRBD1. The germline CDR1 and CDR2 sequences are LGHDT and YNNKEL (reference sequence). The J segment lost 1 base and the V segment lost 5 bases, leaving 7 bases of the junction unmatched. The CDR3 runs to 15 residues. CDR3 DNA sequence: TGTGCCAGCAGCGATGGGACAGTCGAGAACACTGAAGCTTTCTTT. Translation gives CASSDGTVENTEAFF.

The V call is TRBV30, the J call TRBJ2-1, with 10 bases matching TRBD2. The length of the CDR3 is 15 residues. Trimming cost V 0 bases and J 4 bases; bases outside gene matches: 3. Germline V gene data show CDR1 as GTSNPN and CDR2 as SVGIG (reference sequence). CDR3 sequence reads: CAWSVLAGRYNEQFF. The CDR3 bases are TGTGCCTGGAGTGTACTAGCGGGAAGATACAATGAGCAGTTCTTC. Full variable domain (rest looked up from reference TRBV30 and TRBJ2-1): SQTIHQWPATLVQPVGSPLSLECTVEGTSNPNLYWYRQAAGRGLQLLFYSVGIGQISSEVPQNLSASRPQDRQFILSSKKLLLSDSGFYLCAWSVLAGRYNEQFFGPGTRLTVL.

The V call is TRBV5-6, the J call TRBJ2-5, with a possible D match to TRBD2 (5 bases). Germline loops: CDR1 SGHDT, CDR2 YYEEEE. The CDR3 runs to 12 residues. V was shortened by 1 base and J by 5 bases, with 6 bases between the two germline ends. CDR3 sequence: CASSLTSETQYF. CDR3 in DNA: TGTGCCAGCAGCTTGACTAGTGAGACCCAGTACTTC.

The rearrangement links TRBV18 to TRBJ2-5; 8 bases map to TRBD2. Unmatched junction bases numbered 4, after V lost 4 bases and J lost 3 bases. The germline V gene has CDR1 KGHSH and CDR2 LQKENI. The CDR3 is 14 residues long. DNA for the CDR3: TGTGCCAGCTCACGGATTAGCGGGGAAGAGACCCAGTACTTC. Protein sequence: CASSRISGEETQYF. Complete variable domain (other parts from reference TRBV18 and TRBJ2-5): NAGVMQNPRHLVRRRGQEARLRCSPMKGHSHVYWYRQLPEEGLKFMVYLQKENIIDESGMPKERFSAEFPKEGPSILRIQQVVRGDSAAYFCASSRISGEETQYFGPGTRLLVL.

The rearrangement joins TRBV5-1 to TRBJ2-7; 7 nucleotides match TRBD1. The CDR3 length is 15 residues. With V trimmed by 1 base and J by 2 bases, 6 bases remained unmatched. Per the germline V gene, CDR1 is SGHRS and CDR2 is YFSETQ. The CDR3 DNA sequence: TGCGCCAGCAGCTTGTGGCAGGGGGTCACCTACGAGCAGTACTTC. Protein product: CASSLWQGVTYEQYF.

V and J are TRBV13 and TRBJ2-7; D is perhaps TRBD2 (7 bases). The V gene's germline CDR1 is PRHDT and CDR2 FYEKMQ (reference sequence). V was cut by 2 bases and J by 2 bases, with 16 bases left in between. The CDR3 is 16 residues long. The CDR3 sequence: CASSLMGRGGTYEQYF. The CDR3 bases are TGTGCCAGCAGCTTAATGGGTAGGGGGGGGACCTACGAGCAGTACTTC. The whole variable domain, filled in from reference TRBV13 and TRBJ2-7, reads AAGVIQSPRHLIKEKRETATLKCYPIPRHDTVYWYQQGPGQDPQFLISFYEKMQSDKGSIPDRFSAQQFSDYHSELNMSSLELGDSALYFCASSLMGRGGTYEQYFGPGTRLTVT.

This clone came up once. This rearrangement joins TRBV18 to TRBJ1-2; 8 bases are a match to TRBD1. CDR3 length equals 14 residues. CDR1 and CDR2 from the germline V gene are KGHSH and LQKENI. With V trimmed by 5 bases and J by 4 bases, 6 bases remained unmatched. CDR3 nucleotides: TGTGCCAGCTCATCGGACAGGGAGGCCTATGGCTACACCTTC. Encoded protein: CASSSDREAYGYTF.

The genes are TRBV5-1 and TRBJ1-1; 11 bases are shared with TRBD1. Germline CDR1 SGHRS, CDR2 YFSETQ. The CDR3 totals 18 residues. Germline trimming cut 5 bases from V and 2 bases from J; bases unmatched to any gene: 14. In DNA form, the CDR3 reads TGCGCCAGCAGGTGGCGGACAGGGGGCGAGATAGGTAACACTGAAGCTTTCTTT. Translated, it gives CASRWRTGGEIGNTEAFF.

V usage is TRBV28 and J usage is TRBJ2-1; TRBD2 matches at 9 bases. Germline-derived CDR1 and CDR2 are MDHEN and SYDVKM. J was trimmed by 7 bases and V by 5 bases; bases with no gene match: 18. This CDR3 comprises 18 residues. The CDR3 region has the DNA TGTGCCAGCAGTCCCCATTCCGGGACTAGCCGAAAGAGGAATGAGCAGTTCTTC. Translated, it gives CASSPHSGTSRKRNEQFF.

The rearrangement links TRBV10-3 to TRBJ1-6; possibly TRBD1 for D (6 bases). From germline, CDR1 is ENHRY and CDR2 SYGVKD. The CDR3 is 16 amino acids. Trimming removed 2 bases at V and 0 bases at J, with 8 bases between. In nucleotides, the CDR3 is TGTGCCATCAGTGAGCAGGGGAGCTCCTATAATTCACCCCTCCACTTT. It codes for CAISEQGSSYNSPLHF.

The chain combines TRBV10-1 with TRBJ2-7; a weak D match, TRBD2 (6 bases). CDR3 length equals 17 residues. The germline V gene has CDR1 WNHNN and CDR2 SYGVQD (reference sequence). The V end was cut by 0 bases, the J end by 6 bases, with 21 bases between. This CDR3 reads CASSESGRDSPPREQYF. In nucleotides, the CDR3 is TGCGCCAGCAGTGAGTCGGGGCGGGACTCCCCCCCTCGCGAGCAGTACTTC.

The chain joins TRBV27 to TRBJ2-1; 9 nucleotides align to TRBD2. The CDR3 has 16 residues. CDR1 is MNHEY, CDR2 SMNVEV, per germline (reference sequence). Germline trimming cut 5 bases from V and 7 bases from J; bases unmatched to any gene: 12. The CDR3 nucleotides are TGTGCCAGCAGTCCGACTAGCGGCCTCGGAATTAATGAGCAGTTCTTC. Amino acids: CASSPTSGLGINEQFF.

V is TRBV5-1 and J is TRBJ2-7; 10 bases map to TRBD1. V shed 6 bases and J 2 bases; nucleotides not matched to a gene: 11. Germline V CDR1 and CDR2: SGHRS, YFSETQ. This CDR3 is built from 16 residues. The CDR3 protein is CASTKFRDRGTYEQYF. The CDR3 region has the DNA TGCGCCAGCACCAAATTCCGGGACAGGGGTACCTACGAGCAGTACTTC.

As concerns this clone: Lacking the conserved final phenylalanine or tryptophan, this CDR3 likely reflects a read error. V usage is TRBV10-3 and J usage is TRBJ1-2; D is unclear. This CDR3 comprises 14 residues. V lost 6 bases and J 0 bases, leaving 11 bases between the germline ends. CDR1 and CDR2 from the germline V gene are ENHRY and SYGVKD. CDR3 in amino acids: CAISTDGTNYGYTL. DNA of the CDR3: TGTGCCATCAGCACCGACGGTACTAACTATGGCTACACCCTC.

The table lists this clone with a few counts. V usage is TRBV11-3 and J usage is TRBJ2-5, with a weak D call TRBD1 (6 bases). This CDR3 is built from 15 residues. Germline-derived CDR1 and CDR2 are SGHNT and YENEEA. With 4 bases removed from V and 5 bases from J, the gap between germline ends came to 17 bases. CDR3 sequence: CASSSRGGVGETQYF. CDR3 sequence (DNA): TGTGCCAGCAGCTCTAGAGGGGGAGTAGGGGAGACCCAGTACTTC.

The chain uses TRBV2 and TRBJ2-2, with D possibly TRBD2 on 5 matching bases. This CDR3 is 16 amino acids long. Trimming took off 0 bases at V and 3 bases at J, with 11 bases between the two ends. Germline CDR1 is SNHLY and CDR2 is FYNNEI. In nucleotides, the CDR3 is TGTGCCAGCAGTGAAGCGGAGGTTTACTACACCGGGGAGCTGTTTTTT. Protein product: CASSEAEVYYTGELFF.

V is TRBV5-4 and J is TRBJ2-2; TRBD1 is a possible D gene (5 bases). The V end lost 0 bases, the J end lost 0 bases, and 6 bases lay between the germline ends. CDR3 length: 15 amino acids. Germline CDR1 is SGHNT and CDR2 is YYREEE (reference sequence). CDR3 DNA sequence: TGTGCCAGCAGCTTGGCAGGGCCGAACACCGGGGAGCTGTTTTTT. Protein product: CASSLAGPNTGELFF.

The genes are TRBV6-6 and TRBJ1-1; the D is unclear. CDR1 is MNHNY, CDR2 SVGAGI, per germline (reference sequence). With 2 bases removed from V and 1 base from J, the gap between germline ends came to 8 bases. The CDR3 loop spans 14 amino acids. CDR3 amino acids: CASSYELENTEAFF. CDR3 DNA sequence: TGTGCCAGCAGTTACGAATTAGAGAACACTGAAGCTTTCTTT.

The chain couples TRBV7-4 to TRBJ2-1, with 13 nucleotides matching TRBD2. The CDR3 is made up of 14 amino acids. The V gene's germline CDR1 is SGHVT and CDR2 SQSDAQ. Trimming cost V 5 bases and J 9 bases; bases outside gene matches: 4. The CDR3 is CASSPRTSGSEQFF. CDR3 in DNA: TGTGCCAGCAGCCCCCGGACTAGCGGGAGTGAGCAGTTCTTC. Supplemented by reference TRBV7-4 and TRBJ2-1, the full variable domain reads GAGVSQSPRYKVAKRGRDVALRCDSISGHVTLYWYRQTLGQGSEVLTYSQSDAQRDKSGRPSGRFSAERPERSVSTLKIQRTEQGDSAVYLCASSPRTSGSEQFFGPGTRLTVL.

The V and J genes are TRBV5-1 and TRBJ1-1; 9 bases line up with TRBD1. V dropped 0 bases and J dropped 0; count of bases not matched to a gene: 3. In germline, CDR1 is SGHRS, CDR2 YFSETQ. CDR3 size: 16 residues. The CDR3 protein is CASSLGTGAMNTEAFF. The DNA for the CDR3 is TGCGCCAGCAGCTTGGGGACAGGGGCCATGAACACTGAAGCTTTCTTT.

The J gene is TRBJ2-2, the V gene TRBV5-1; TRBD2 is a possible D gene (6 bases). The V gene's germline CDR1 is SGHRS and CDR2 YFSETQ. This CDR3 has 14 residues. V lost 3 bases, J lost 3 bases, and 9 bases lay in between. CDR3 protein: CASSSGEYTGELFF. The DNA of the CDR3 is TGCGCCAGCAGCTCGGGGGAGTACACCGGGGAGCTGTTTTTT.

In this sample, this clone turned up once. The rearrangement joins TRBV19 to TRBJ1-1, with 7 bases identical to TRBD1. The CDR3 loop spans 15 amino acids. V dropped 5 bases and J dropped 4; count of bases not matched to a gene: 10. Germline V lookup: CDR1 LNHDA, CDR2 SQIVND (reference sequence). The CDR3 region has the DNA TGTGCCAGTAGTGCCCAACCACAGGGGCCCACTGAAGCTTTCTTT. This translates into CASSAQPQGPTEAFF.

This clone was seen a few times. The rearrangement joins TRBV5-4 to TRBJ2-7; maybe TRBD2 (6 bases). The CDR3 consists of 14 residues. The V end lost 2 bases, the J end lost 5 bases, and 14 bases lay between the germline ends. Germline CDR1 reads SGHNT; CDR2 reads YYREEE (reference sequence). In nucleotides, the CDR3 is TGTGCCAGCAGCTTATACTATGCTAGCGACGAGCAGTACTTC. It yields the protein CASSLYYASDEQYF.

As for this clone: The sample contains more than one DNA sequence encoding this CDR3. The chain employs TRBV5-1 and TRBJ1-5; no firm D call. Deletions cut 1 base from V and 6 bases from J, with 8 bases between. The CDR3 spans 13 residues. Germline lookup yields CDR1 SGHRS and CDR2 YFSETQ. Here the CDR3 reads CASSLSGSQPQHF. For the CDR3, the DNA is TGCGCCAGCAGCTTGTCGGGGAGTCAGCCCCAGCATTTT.

The gene calls are TRBV5-4 and TRBJ1-6; 8 nucleotides align to TRBD1. This CDR3 comprises 16 residues. Germline V CDR1 and CDR2: SGHNT, YYREEE (reference sequence). V dropped 5 bases and J dropped 3; count of bases not matched to a gene: 7. The CDR3 reads CASRMTGTGYNSPLHF. The CDR3 DNA sequence: TGTGCCAGCAGGATGACCGGGACAGGCTATAATTCACCCCTCCACTTT.

This clone has just one count. The CDR3 coding sequence is TGCGCCAGCAGCTTGGGTGGAAACGGGGGCCAAGAGACCCAGTACTTC. It yields the protein CASSLGGNGGQETQYF. V usage is TRBV5-1 and J usage is TRBJ2-5, with a possible D match to TRBD2 (6 bases). The V gene lost 0 bases and the J gene lost 1 base, with 13 bases spanning the gap. Germline V CDR1 and CDR2: SGHRS, YFSETQ. The CDR3 is made up of 16 amino acids.

J is TRBJ2-7 and V is TRBV5-6, with 9 bases fitting TRBD1. Trimming at V came to 4 bases and at J to 0 bases, leaving 5 bases not matched to a gene. The CDR3 contains 15 residues. CDR1 is SGHDT and CDR2 is YYEEEE in the germline V gene. The CDR3 loop reads CASSTGQGISYEQYF. CDR3 coding DNA: TGTGCCAGCAGCACGGGACAGGGTATCTCCTACGAGCAGTACTTC.